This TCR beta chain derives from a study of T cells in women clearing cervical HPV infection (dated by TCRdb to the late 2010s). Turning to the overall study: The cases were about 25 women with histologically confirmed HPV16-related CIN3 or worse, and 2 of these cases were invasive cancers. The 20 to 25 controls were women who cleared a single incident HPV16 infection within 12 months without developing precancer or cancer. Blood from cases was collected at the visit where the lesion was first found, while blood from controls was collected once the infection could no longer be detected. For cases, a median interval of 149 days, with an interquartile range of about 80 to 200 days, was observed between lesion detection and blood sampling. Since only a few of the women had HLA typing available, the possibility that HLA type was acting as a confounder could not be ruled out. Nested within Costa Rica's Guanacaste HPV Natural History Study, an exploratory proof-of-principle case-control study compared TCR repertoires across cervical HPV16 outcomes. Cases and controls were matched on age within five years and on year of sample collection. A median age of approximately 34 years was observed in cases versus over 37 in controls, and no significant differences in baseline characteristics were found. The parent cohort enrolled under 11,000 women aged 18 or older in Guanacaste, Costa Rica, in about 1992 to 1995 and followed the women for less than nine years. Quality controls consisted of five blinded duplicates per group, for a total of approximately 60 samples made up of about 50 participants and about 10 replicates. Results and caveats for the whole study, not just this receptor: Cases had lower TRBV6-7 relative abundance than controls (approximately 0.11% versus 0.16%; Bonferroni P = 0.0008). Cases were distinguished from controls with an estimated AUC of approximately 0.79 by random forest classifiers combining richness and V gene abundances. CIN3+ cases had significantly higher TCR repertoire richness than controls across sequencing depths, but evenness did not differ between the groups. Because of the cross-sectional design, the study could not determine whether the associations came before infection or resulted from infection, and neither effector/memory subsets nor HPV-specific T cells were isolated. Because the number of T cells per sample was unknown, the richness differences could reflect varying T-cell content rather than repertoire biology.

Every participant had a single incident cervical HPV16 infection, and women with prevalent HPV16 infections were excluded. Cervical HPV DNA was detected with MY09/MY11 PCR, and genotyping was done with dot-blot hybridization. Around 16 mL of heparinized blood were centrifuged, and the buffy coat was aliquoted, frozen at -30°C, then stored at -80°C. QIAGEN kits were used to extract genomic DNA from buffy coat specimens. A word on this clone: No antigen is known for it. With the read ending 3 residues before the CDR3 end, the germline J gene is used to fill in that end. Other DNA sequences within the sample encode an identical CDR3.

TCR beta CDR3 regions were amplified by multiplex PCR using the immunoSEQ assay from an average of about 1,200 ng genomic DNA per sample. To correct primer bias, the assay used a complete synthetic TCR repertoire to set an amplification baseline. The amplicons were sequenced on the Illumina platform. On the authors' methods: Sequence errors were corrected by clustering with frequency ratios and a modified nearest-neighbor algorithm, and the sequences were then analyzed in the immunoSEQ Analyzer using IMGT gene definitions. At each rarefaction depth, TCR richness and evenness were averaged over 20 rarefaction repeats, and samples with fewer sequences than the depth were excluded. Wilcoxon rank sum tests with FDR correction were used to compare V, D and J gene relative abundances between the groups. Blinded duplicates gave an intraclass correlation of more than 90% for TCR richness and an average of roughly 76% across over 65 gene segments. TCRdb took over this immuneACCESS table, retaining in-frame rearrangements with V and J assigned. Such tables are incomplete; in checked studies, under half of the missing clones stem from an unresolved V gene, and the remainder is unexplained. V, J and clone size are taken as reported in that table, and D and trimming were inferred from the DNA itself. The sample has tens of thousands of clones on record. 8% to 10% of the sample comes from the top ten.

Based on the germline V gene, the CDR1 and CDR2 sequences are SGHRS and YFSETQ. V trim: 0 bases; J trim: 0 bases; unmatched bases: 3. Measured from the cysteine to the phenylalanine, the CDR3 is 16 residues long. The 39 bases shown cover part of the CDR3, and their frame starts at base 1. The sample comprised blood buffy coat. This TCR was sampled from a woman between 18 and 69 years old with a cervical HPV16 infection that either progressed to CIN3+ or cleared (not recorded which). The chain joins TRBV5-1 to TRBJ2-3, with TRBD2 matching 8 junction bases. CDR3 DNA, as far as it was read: TGCGCCAGCAGCTTGGCACTAGCGGTTAGCACAGATACG. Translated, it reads CASSLALAVSTDT. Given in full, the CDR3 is CASSLALAVSTDTQYF.